What follows are 22 T cell receptor beta chains derived from one specimen sequenced in a study of T cell responses to AZD1222 COVID-19 vaccine. Clones were read by immunoSEQ multiplex PCR, and TCRdb kept only the in-frame ones, dropping some. In the table there are 160,000 or so clones, about 90% of which are singletons. Sequenced material: peripheral blood, taken 28 days after the second AZD1222 dose. The receptor set was obtained from an adult who received the AZD1222 COVID-19 vaccine.

This chain links TRBV6-5 with TRBJ2-7; 11 positions agree with TRBD1. V lost 0 bases, J lost 2 bases, and 0 bases stayed unmatched. This CDR3 comprises 15 residues. CDR1 and CDR2 (germline): MNHEY, SVGAGI. The CDR3, as DNA: TGTGCCAGCAGTTACTCGGGACAGGGGGCCTACGAGCAGTACTTC. Its protein is CASSYSGQGAYEQYF.

The CDR3 sequence: CSVGGLAVGGTDTQYF. Here the CDR3 DNA reads TGCAGCGTTGGGGGACTAGCGGTTGGTGGCACAGATACGCAGTATTTT. The chain is built from TRBV29-1 and TRBJ2-3; 11 bases are shared with TRBD2. CDR3 length: 16 residues. The germline CDR1 and CDR2 sequences are SQVTM and ANQGSEA. Unmatched junction bases numbered 7, after V lost 4 bases and J lost 1 base.

The chain combines TRBV3-1 (or the pseudogene TRBV3-2) with TRBJ1-6, with 9 nucleotides matching TRBD1. The trim removed 5 bases at V and 10 bases at J, leaving 6 bases unmatched. Germline V gene data show CDR1 as LGHDT and CDR2 as YNNKEL (reference sequence). The CDR3 runs 14 residues. This CDR3 reads CASSSGQGKSPLHF. The CDR3 DNA follows: TGTGCCAGCAGCTCTGGACAGGGGAAGTCACCCCTCCACTTT.

The chain joins TRBV24-1 to TRBJ2-2; no firm D call. V was pared by 9 bases and J by 4 bases, with 8 bases between. CDR1 is KGHDR, CDR2 SFDVKD, per germline. This CDR3 comprises 12 residues. CDR3 protein: CATGVTTGELFF. CDR3 nucleotide sequence: TGTGCCACCGGTGTCACCACCGGGGAGCTGTTTTTT.

Regarding this clone: Mismatch with germline at one junction end may stem from a read error. CDR3 in amino acids: CASSSGFPDTQYF. The CDR3 DNA reads TGTGCTAGCAGCTCGGGTTTCCCAGATACGCAGTATTTT. The genes are TRBV7-7 and TRBJ2-3, with D unclear. The CDR3 has 13 amino acids. CDR1 and CDR2 (germline): SSHAT, FNYEAQ (reference sequence).

The chain uses TRBV5-6 and TRBJ2-7, with D perhaps matching TRBD1 (5 bases). The CDR3 loop spans 12 amino acids. V was pared by 2 bases and J by 3 bases, with 6 bases between. The V gene's germline CDR1 is SGHDT and CDR2 YYEEEE. CDR3 amino acids: CASSLGDYEQYF. As DNA, the CDR3 is TGTGCCAGCAGCTTAGGGGACTACGAGCAGTACTTC.

This chain uses TRBV15 with TRBJ1-6; D remains ambiguous. This CDR3 spans 14 amino acids. V was cut by 6 bases and J by 5 bases, with 11 bases left in between. CDR1 is LNHNV, CDR2 YYDKDF, per germline (reference sequence). As DNA, the CDR3 is TGTGCCACCAGTAGGGTAATGGATAATTCACCCCTCCACTTT. Translated: CATSRVMDNSPLHF. Variable domain in full (rest from reference TRBV15 and TRBJ1-6): DAMVIQNPRYQVTQFGKPVTLSCSQTLNHNVMYWYQQKSSQAPKLLFHYYDKDFNNEADTPDNFQSRRPNTSFCFLDIRSPGLGDTAMYLCATSRVMDNSPLHFGNGTRLTVT.

This sequence joins TRBV18 and TRBJ2-7, with a possible D match to TRBD1 (5 bases). This CDR3 has 14 amino acids. Germline V gives CDR1 KGHSH, CDR2 LQKENI. V was clipped by 3 bases and J by 2 bases, with 11 bases between them. The CDR3 region has the DNA TGTGCCAGCTCACCTACAGGCCTGGCCTACGAGCAGTACTTC. This sequence encodes CASSPTGLAYEQYF.

V and J are TRBV7-6 and TRBJ2-3; TRBD2 aligns across 11 bases. The length of the CDR3 is 17 residues. Germline-derived CDR1 and CDR2 are SGHVS and FNYEAQ. The ends lost 3 bases at V and 4 bases at J; junction bases unmatched: 9. The CDR3 region has the DNA TGTGCCAGCAGCTTGGGGACTAGCGGCCCCCGGGCAGATACGCAGTATTTT. Translation: CASSLGTSGPRADTQYF.

This chain connects TRBV6-5 to TRBJ2-2; TRBD2 might be the D (7 bases). CDR3 length: 14 residues. Trimming stripped 10 bases from V and 6 bases from J, with 18 bases between. From germline, CDR1 is MNHEY and CDR2 SVGAGI. CDR3 residues: CAITLGGVPGELFF. CDR3 coding DNA: TGTGCCATTACCCTAGGGGGGGTACCCGGGGAGCTGTTTTTT.

The gene calls are TRBV11-2 and TRBJ2-7; 8 bases agree with TRBD2. Germline V gene sequence: CDR1 SGHAT, CDR2 FQNNGV. V lost 4 bases to trimming and J lost 2 bases; unmatched junction nucleotides: 7. The CDR3 length is 15 residues. As DNA, the CDR3 is TGTGCCAGCAGCTCTTCAGCGGGGGCGGCCTACGAGCAGTACTTC. Its translation: CASSSSAGAAYEQYF.

This chain uses TRBV2 with TRBJ1-5; 9 positions agree with TRBD1. Looked up from germline, CDR1 is SNHLY and CDR2 is FYNNEI. With 7 bases clipped from V and 1 base from J, the junction kept 5 bases outside the gene matches. This CDR3 has 15 residues. The CDR3 coding sequence is TGTGCCAGCATCGAGGGGACAGGGAGCAATCAGCCCCAGCATTTT. It translates to CASIEGTGSNQPQHF.

This clone appeared a single time. The chain links TRBV15 to TRBJ2-5, with D perhaps matching TRBD2 (6 bases). Trimming left V 1 base short and J 1 base short, with 10 bases between. The CDR3 totals 15 residues. Germline lookup yields CDR1 LNHNV and CDR2 YYDKDF (reference sequence). CDR3 coding DNA: TGTGCCACCAGCAGAGGGGAGGAGGCCCAAGAGACCCAGTACTTC. Translated, it gives CATSRGEEAQETQYF.

This clone was counted once. The chain uses TRBV18 and TRBJ1-6, with 7 positions matching TRBD1. There are 15 residues in the CDR3. With 2 bases clipped from V and 5 bases from J, the junction kept 3 bases outside the gene matches. Germline V gives CDR1 KGHSH, CDR2 LQKENI. The CDR3 region has the DNA TGTGCCAGCTCACCAATGGGACAGAATAATTCACCCCTCCACTTT. It encodes CASSPMGQNNSPLHF.

The V call is TRBV28, the J call TRBJ2-7; D unclear. The CDR3 is 13 amino acids. CDR1 and CDR2 from the germline V gene are MDHEN and SYDVKM. The V gene lost 2 bases and the J gene lost 9 bases, with 14 bases spanning the gap. The CDR3 region is CASSLVARPGQYF. The CDR3 DNA reads as TGTGCCAGCAGTTTAGTGGCTAGGCCCGGGCAGTACTTC.

The chain is built from TRBV5-4 and TRBJ2-7; D may be TRBD2 (5 bases). CDR1 and CDR2 (germline): SGHNT, YYREEE (reference sequence). The CDR3 sequence is 14 residues long. V was pared by 4 bases and J by 2 bases, with 13 bases between. As DNA, the CDR3 is TGTGCCAGCAGCCAGAGGACTGGACCCTACGAGCAGTACTTC. This encodes CASSQRTGPYEQYF. The full variable domain, its missing parts supplied by reference TRBV5-4 and TRBJ2-7, is ETGVTQSPTHLIKTRGQQVTLRCSSQSGHNTVSWYQQALGQGPQFIFQYYREEENGRGNFPPRFSGLQFPNYSSELNVNALELDDSALYLCASSQRTGPYEQYFGPGTRLTVT.

The chain recombines TRBV30 with TRBJ1-2; 8 positions match TRBD1. V lost 4 bases to trimming and J lost 7 bases; unmatched junction nucleotides: 5. CDR3 length: 12 amino acids. From germline, CDR1 is GTSNPN and CDR2 SVGIG (reference sequence). CDR3: CAWKAGGFGYTF. CDR3 nucleotide sequence: TGTGCCTGGAAGGCAGGGGGCTTTGGCTACACCTTC.

The chain uses TRBV11-2 and TRBJ2-1, with a weak D call TRBD2 (5 bases). The CDR3 is 15 residues long. With 5 bases removed from V and 9 bases from J, the gap between germline ends came to 20 bases. Germline loops: CDR1 SGHAT, CDR2 FQNNGV. The CDR3 sequence: CASSLSRTFLGEQFF. The CDR3 DNA sequence: TGTGCCAGCAGCCTTTCACGGACTTTCCTCGGTGAGCAGTTCTTC.

As to this clone: The sample holds other DNA sequences that translate to the same CDR3. The gene calls are TRBV12-3 or TRBV12-4 and TRBJ1-3; D gene unclear. Trimming shortened V by 2 bases and J by 4 bases, and 3 bases separated the two germline ends. This CDR3 is built from 12 residues. CDR3 protein: CASSLSGNTIYF. The CDR3 DNA reads TGTGCCAGCAGTTTATCGGGAAACACCATATATTTT.

The rearrangement joins TRBV6-6 to TRBJ1-2; D remains ambiguous. The V gene's germline CDR1 is MNHNY and CDR2 SVGAGI (reference sequence). The CDR3 sequence is 11 residues long. Trimming took 2 bases from V and 8 from J, leaving 6 bases between them. CDR3 region: CASSYSQGYTF. The CDR3 bases are TGTGCCAGCAGTTACAGCCAGGGCTACACCTTC.

The V call is TRBV27, the J call TRBJ2-7, with D tentatively TRBD1 or TRBD2 (5 bases each). The CDR3 consists of 19 residues. Trimming removed 4 bases from V and 6 bases from J, with 31 bases in between. The V gene's germline CDR1 is MNHEY and CDR2 SMNVEV (reference sequence). The CDR3 spells CASSSPLRSGRLGVGEQYF. For the CDR3, the DNA is TGTGCCAGCAGTTCCCCCCTAAGATCGGGACGGCTGGGGGTCGGCGAGCAGTACTTC.

As DNA, the CDR3 is TGTGCCAGCAAAGGTTACGCGGATGAAGCTTTCTTT. Amino acids: CASKGYADEAFF. This sequence joins TRBV28 and TRBJ1-1; no clear D. CDR1 is MDHEN and CDR2 is SYDVKM in the germline V gene. The CDR3 totals 12 residues. The ends were cut back, 7 bases at V and 7 bases at J, with 13 bases in the middle.